Below are 27 T cell receptor beta chains sequenced from a single sample in a study of molecular identifiers for immune sequencing clone quantification. MiXCR, run by TCRdb on the PCR reads, gives a single entry per CDR3 protein. The sample has 30,000 to 40,000 distinct CDR3 sequences, about a fifth seen once. Material for sequencing was naive CD8+ T cells from blood, with Jurkat cell RNA spiked in. Subset specified: FACS-sorted CD8+CD4-CCR7+CD45RA+ naive T cells. The receptors were sampled from a human donor in good health. Some libraries in this study had Jurkat cell RNA spiked in.

This clonotype was seen at least ten times. The chain uses TRBV5-4 and TRBJ2-7, with 7 bases that match TRBD2. CDR1 and CDR2 (germline): SGHNT, YYREEE (reference sequence). The trim removed 0 bases at V and 0 bases at J, leaving 3 bases unmatched. The CDR3 spans 15 residues. In DNA, the CDR3 is TGTGCCAGCAGCTTGGTTGGCGGGGGCTCCTACGAGCAGTACTTC. This sequence encodes CASSLVGGGSYEQYF.

This clonotype was seen a handful of times. CDR3 protein: CASSLVDARSSYNEQFF. CDR3 DNA: TGTGCCAGCAGTTTGGTGGACGCGAGAAGTTCCTACAATGAGCAGTTCTTC. The V and J genes are TRBV12-3 or TRBV12-4 and TRBJ2-1; D gene ambiguous. The V gene lost 3 bases and the J gene lost 1 base, with 16 bases spanning the gap. The CDR3 length is 17 residues.

This clonotype turned up a few times. The chain combines TRBV11-3 with TRBJ2-7, with D possibly TRBD2 on 5 matching bases. Germline V gene data show CDR1 as SGHNT and CDR2 as YENEEA. The CDR3 has 13 residues. V was cut by 4 bases and J by 7 bases, with 14 bases left in between. The CDR3 region is CASSSSVGEEQYF. The CDR3 nucleotides read TGTGCCAGCAGCTCCTCTGTCGGGGAAGAGCAGTACTTC.

The table lists this clonotype with a count of one. The conserved phenylalanine or tryptophan normally closing the CDR3 is absent here, so this likely arose from a read error. The chain recombines TRBV7-9 with TRBJ2-7, with D tentatively TRBD1 or TRBD2 (5 bases each). Between the trimmed V and J ends, which lost 5 bases and 2 bases, there was a span of 16 bases. This CDR3 spans 15 amino acids. Germline V gives CDR1 SEHNR, CDR2 FQNEAQ (reference sequence). CDR3 nucleotide sequence: TGTGCCAGCAGCGACCCCGGGACGGAGGCCTACGAGCAGTACCTC. This sequence encodes CASSDPGTEAYEQYL.

This clonotype was recorded a few times. The chain combines TRBV7-9 with TRBJ2-7; 8 bases are shared with TRBD1. Germline V CDR1 and CDR2: SEHNR, FQNEAQ (reference sequence). The CDR3 runs to 16 residues. V shed 1 base and J 3 bases; nucleotides not matched to a gene: 8. DNA of the CDR3: TGTGCCAGCAGCTTAGTCCTGACAGGGGCGAACTACGAGCAGTACTTC. It yields the protein CASSLVLTGANYEQYF.

In this sample, this clonotype turned up many times. The chain has TRBV27 and TRBJ2-5, with D maybe TRBD2 (5 bases). CDR1 is MNHEY, CDR2 SMNVEV, per germline (reference sequence). V lost 6 bases and J 1 base, leaving 18 bases between the germline ends. The CDR3 runs 16 residues. This CDR3 is CASSHNLGLFQETQYF. The CDR3, as DNA: TGTGCCAGCAGCCACAATCTCGGACTGTTCCAAGAGACCCAGTACTTC.

This chain connects TRBV7-9 to TRBJ1-1; no clear D. V was clipped by 5 bases and J by 1 base, with 11 bases between them. Germline V CDR1 and CDR2: SEHNR, FQNEAQ (reference sequence). The CDR3 consists of 14 residues. The CDR3 sequence is CASSLLDTNTEAFF. For the CDR3, the DNA is TGTGCCAGCAGCCTGCTCGACACGAACACTGAAGCTTTCTTT.

Points on this clonotype: This sequence may be a read error, since a much larger clone differs from it by one base. V gene TRBV19 combines with J gene TRBJ1-1; maybe TRBD1 (5 bases). The CDR3 contains 12 residues. Germline V gives CDR1 LNHDA, CDR2 SQIVND (reference sequence). CDR3: CVSSIGGTGAFF. CDR3 in DNA: TGTGTCAGTAGTATTGGGGGAACCGGAGCTTTCTTT. Using reference TRBV19 and TRBJ1-1 for the parts outside the CDR3, the full variable domain is DGGITQSPKYLFRKEGQNVTLSCEQNLNHDAMYWYRQDPGQGLRLIYYSQIVNDFQKGDIAEGYSVSREKKESFPLTVTSAQKNPTAFYLCVSSIGGTGAFFGQGTRLTVV.

With respect to this clonotype: A read error is possible here, since a much larger clone lies one base away. V and J are TRBV6-1 and TRBJ1-2; 12 bases fit TRBD1. The germline CDR1 and CDR2 sequences are MNHNS and SASEGT. This CDR3 has 15 residues. DNA of the CDR3: TGTGCCAGCAAAGGGACAGGGGGCGAGGTCTATGGCTACGCCTTC. It codes for CASKGTGGEVYGYAF.

In this sample, this clonotype turned up many times. V and J are TRBV5-8 and TRBJ2-1, with 10 bases that match TRBD1. CDR3 size: 15 residues. V lost 4 bases to trimming and J lost 9 bases; unmatched junction nucleotides: 10. CDR1 and CDR2 (germline): SGHTS, YDEGEE. This CDR3 reads CASSNQTGGLGEQFF. CDR3 DNA: TGTGCCAGCAGCAACCAGACAGGGGGCTTGGGTGAGCAGTTCTTC. The whole variable domain, filled in from reference TRBV5-8 and TRBJ2-1, reads EAGVTQSPTHLIKTRGQQATLRCSPISGHTSVYWYQQALGLGLQFLLWYDEGEERNRGNFPPRFSGRQFPNYSSELNVNALELEDSALYLCASSNQTGGLGEQFFGPGTRLTVL.

The table lists this clonotype with a few counts. The rearrangement links TRBV2 to TRBJ2-4; D tentatively fits TRBD1 or TRBD2 (5 bases each). Germline V gene lookup returns CDR1 SNHLY and CDR2 FYNNEI. The CDR3 loop spans 15 amino acids. Trimming took off 0 bases at V and 5 bases at J, with 11 bases between the two ends. This chain's CDR3 is CASSEASGDENIQYF. CDR3 bases: TGTGCCAGCAGTGAAGCATCCGGGGACGAAAACATTCAGTACTTC.

This clonotype was seen ten or more times. Here the CDR3 reads CASSPEGSAYQETQYF. DNA of the CDR3: TGTGCCAGCAGCCCGGAGGGAAGTGCGTACCAAGAGACCCAGTACTTC. The chain carries TRBV27 and TRBJ2-5; TRBD2 is a possible D gene (6 bases). Germline-derived CDR1 and CDR2 are MNHEY and SMNVEV (reference sequence). CDR3 size: 16 residues. With 6 bases removed from V and 0 bases from J, the gap between germline ends came to 17 bases.

This clonotype came up many times. V and J are TRBV27 and TRBJ2-3, with D maybe TRBD2 (5 bases). The germline gives CDR1 MNHEY, CDR2 SMNVEV (reference sequence). V was trimmed by 5 bases and J by 2 bases, leaving 17 bases between them. The CDR3 runs 16 residues. CDR3 sequence: CASSPLGVTHTDTQYF. Written as DNA, the CDR3 is TGTGCCAGCAGTCCGCTGGGAGTCACCCACACAGATACGCAGTATTTT.

The rearrangement links TRBV7-2 to TRBJ2-1; perhaps TRBD2 as D (6 bases). The germline V gene encodes CDR1 SGHTA and CDR2 FQGNSA. This CDR3 comprises 15 residues. V was pared by 1 base and J by 8 bases, with 15 bases between. CDR3 sequence reads: CASSLDRASGDEQFF. The DNA of the CDR3 is TGTGCCAGCAGCTTAGATAGGGCTTCGGGAGATGAGCAGTTCTTC.

This clonotype occurred many times. CDR3: CASSPALGLAKNIQYF. The CDR3 DNA is TGTGCCAGCAGCCCCGCATTAGGCCTAGCCAAAAACATTCAGTACTTC. The chain combines TRBV7-2 with TRBJ2-4; D unresolved. Germline assignment: CDR1 SGHTA and CDR2 FQGNSA. This CDR3 is built from 16 residues. Trimming removed 5 bases at V and 0 bases at J, with 14 bases between. The full variable domain, completed using reference TRBV7-2 and TRBJ2-4, is GAGVSQSPSNKVTEKGKDVELRCDPISGHTALYWYRQSLGQGLEFLIYFQGNSAPDKSGLPSDRFSAERTGGSVSTLTIQRTQQEDSAVYLCASSPALGLAKNIQYFGAGTRLSVL.

The sample holds many counts of this clonotype. The chain combines TRBV19 with TRBJ1-1; D gene uncertain. This CDR3 has 13 amino acids. Germline lookup yields CDR1 LNHDA and CDR2 SQIVND (reference sequence). The V end lost 5 bases, the J end lost 1 base, and 8 bases lay between the germline ends. The CDR3 DNA sequence: TGTGCCAGTAGTTTGACACCGAACACTGAAGCTTTCTTT. Protein: CASSLTPNTEAFF.

This clonotype was observed many times. The chain employs TRBV28 and TRBJ2-4; either TRBD1 or TRBD2 may supply D (5 bases each). Trimming took off 3 bases at V and 1 base at J, with 10 bases between the two ends. This CDR3 spans 15 amino acids. In germline, CDR1 is MDHEN, CDR2 SYDVKM. The CDR3 protein is CASSFLGDAKNIQYF. CDR3 in DNA: TGTGCCAGCAGTTTTCTGGGGGATGCCAAAAACATTCAGTACTTC.

The table lists this clonotype with many counts. CDR3 sequence (DNA): TGCGCCAGCAGCCAGTATTTAGCGGGGGGGCTTGGCGATACGCAGTATTTT. Translating it yields CASSQYLAGGLGDTQYF. V is TRBV4-3 and J is TRBJ2-3, with 11 bases aligning to TRBD2. V lost 3 bases and J lost 6; bases outside the gene matches: 11. The CDR3 is 17 amino acids. Germline V gives CDR1 LGHNA, CDR2 YSLEER.

Points on this clonotype: A much bigger clone sits one base away, suggesting this may be a read error. The chain is built from TRBV5-6 and TRBJ2-1; possibly TRBD1 for D (7 bases). The CDR3 spans 15 residues. The germline CDR1 and CDR2 sequences are SGHDT and YYEEEE. The CDR3 DNA is TGTGCCAGCAGCTTGGCCAGGGGGGCCTACGATGAGCAGTTCTTC. It specifies CASSLARGAYDEQFF. The full variable domain, completed using reference TRBV5-6 and TRBJ2-1, is DAGVTQSPTHLIKTRGQQVTLRCSPKSGHDTVSWYQQALGQGPQFIFQYYEEEERQRGNFPDRFSGHQFPNYSSELNVNALLLGDSALYLCASSLARGAYDEQFFGPGTRLTVL.

By sample share, this clonotype is medium-sized. The rearrangement uses TRBV29-1 and TRBJ2-7, with D unclear. The germline V gene has CDR1 SQVTM and CDR2 ANQGSEA. The CDR3 is 11 residues long. The V gene lost 7 bases and the J gene lost 3 bases, with 10 bases spanning the gap. CDR3 sequence: CSARHSYEQYF. The CDR3 nucleotides are TGCAGCGCGAGGCACAGCTACGAGCAGTACTTC.

This clonotype was observed a handful of times. The chain carries TRBV24-1 and TRBJ2-1; D ambiguous. V lost 3 bases, J lost 6 bases, and 14 bases lay in between. The germline gives CDR1 KGHDR, CDR2 SFDVKD. The CDR3 is 15 residues long. This CDR3 is CATSDPPESGNEQFF. For the CDR3, the DNA is TGTGCCACCAGTGATCCCCCTGAGAGTGGCAATGAGCAGTTCTTC.

This clonotype was seen more than once but under ten times. The chain couples TRBV12-3 or TRBV12-4 to TRBJ2-7; TRBD1 matches 7 bases. The CDR3 has 13 amino acids. Losses at the gene ends were 6 bases for V and 2 bases for J; bases not matched to a gene: 4. The CDR3 nucleotides are TGTGCCAGCAGCTTGGACAGGACCTACGAGCAGTACTTC. Protein sequence: CASSLDRTYEQYF.

This clonotype was seen many times. This chain uses TRBV20-1 with TRBJ2-1, with D perhaps matching TRBD2 (6 bases). V lost 5 bases, J lost 9 bases, and 23 bases lay in between. CDR3 size: 15 residues. Germline V lookup: CDR1 DFQATT, CDR2 SNEGSKA (reference sequence). The CDR3 reads CSAVAGSWGIGEQFF. The DNA for the CDR3 is TGCAGTGCTGTGGCGGGATCATGGGGAATAGGTGAGCAGTTCTTC.

This clonotype occurred many times. The chain employs TRBV7-9 and TRBJ1-1; no clear D gene. Trimming removed 3 bases at V and 2 bases at J, with 4 bases between. The CDR3 length is 12 residues. In germline, CDR1 is SEHNR, CDR2 FQNEAQ (reference sequence). CDR3 amino acids: CASSFGNTEAFF. In DNA form, the CDR3 reads TGTGCCAGCAGCTTTGGAAACACTGAAGCTTTCTTT.

A word on this clonotype: Germline is not matched at one junction end, which may reflect a read error. J is TRBJ2-1 and V is TRBV7-9; D is undetermined. This CDR3 contains 14 residues. CDR1 and CDR2 from the germline V gene are SEHNR and FQNEAQ (reference sequence). This chain's CDR3 is CAGSALLSYNEQFF. The CDR3 DNA reads as TGTGCCGGCAGCGCTTTACTCTCCTACAATGAGCAGTTCTTC.

Ten or more counts support this clonotype. The J gene is TRBJ1-4, the V gene TRBV19; D may be TRBD1 (5 bases). Germline loops: CDR1 LNHDA, CDR2 SQIVND (reference sequence). CDR3 length: 14 residues. Trimming cost V 3 bases and J 8 bases, with 13 bases left between them. The CDR3 loop reads CASSMRDRREKLFF. DNA of the CDR3: TGTGCCAGTAGTATGAGGGACCGCCGGGAAAAACTGTTTTTT.

This chain joins TRBV29-1 and TRBJ2-1, with 13 bases matching TRBD2. This CDR3 comprises 15 residues. Germline V CDR1 and CDR2: SQVTM, ANQGSEA. Losses at the gene ends were 8 bases for V and 12 bases for J; bases not matched to a gene: 16. The CDR3 loop is CSTRTSGSYYSGQFF. The CDR3 nucleotides read TGCAGCACCCGGACTAGCGGGAGCTACTACAGTGGGCAGTTCTTC.